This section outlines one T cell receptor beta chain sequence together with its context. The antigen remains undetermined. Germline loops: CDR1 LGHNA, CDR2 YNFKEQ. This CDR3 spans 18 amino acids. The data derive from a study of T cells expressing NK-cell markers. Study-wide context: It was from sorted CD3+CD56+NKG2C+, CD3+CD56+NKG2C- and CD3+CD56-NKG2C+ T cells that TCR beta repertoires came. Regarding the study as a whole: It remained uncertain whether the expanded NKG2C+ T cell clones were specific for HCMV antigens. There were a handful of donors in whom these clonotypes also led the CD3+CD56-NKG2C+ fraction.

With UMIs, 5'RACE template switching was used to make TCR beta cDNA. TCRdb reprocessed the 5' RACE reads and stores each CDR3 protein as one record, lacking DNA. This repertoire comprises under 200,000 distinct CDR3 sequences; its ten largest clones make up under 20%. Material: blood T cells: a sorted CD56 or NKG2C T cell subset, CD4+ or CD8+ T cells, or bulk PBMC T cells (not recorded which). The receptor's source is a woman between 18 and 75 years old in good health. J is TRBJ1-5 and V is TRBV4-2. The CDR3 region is CASSQDWSSTAFGQPQHF.